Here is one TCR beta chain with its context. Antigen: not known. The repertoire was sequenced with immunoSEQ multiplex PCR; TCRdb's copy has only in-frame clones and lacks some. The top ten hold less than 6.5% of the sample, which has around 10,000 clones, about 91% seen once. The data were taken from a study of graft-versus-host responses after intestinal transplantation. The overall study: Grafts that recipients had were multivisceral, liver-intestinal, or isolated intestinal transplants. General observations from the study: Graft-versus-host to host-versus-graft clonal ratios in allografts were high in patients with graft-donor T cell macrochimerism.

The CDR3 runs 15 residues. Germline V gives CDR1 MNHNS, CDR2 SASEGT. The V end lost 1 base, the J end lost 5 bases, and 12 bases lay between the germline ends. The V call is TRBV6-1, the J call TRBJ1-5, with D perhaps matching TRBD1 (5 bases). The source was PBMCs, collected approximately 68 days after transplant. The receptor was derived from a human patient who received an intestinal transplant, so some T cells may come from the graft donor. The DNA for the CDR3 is TGTGCCAGCAGTGAAGGACAGAACTTGGATCAGCCCCAGCATTTT. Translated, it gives CASSEGQNLDQPQHF.